This TCR beta chain was observed in a study of cytomegalovirus exposure and HLA in healthy donors. Regarding the study as a whole: With DRB1 most and HLA-C fewest, TCR association rates differed between HLA loci in a later analysis.

In the case of this clone: The antigen is unknown.

CDR1 is MDHEN, CDR2 SYDVKM, per germline. Trimming cost V 1 base and J 5 bases, with 15 bases left between them. CDR3 length equals 16 residues. PCR involved 60 Vbeta and 13 Jbeta primers. Libraries were prepared by immunoSEQ multiplex PCR; TCRdb keeps only in-frame clonotypes and omits some of them. The table lists 150,000 to 200,000 clones, 80% of them singletons, with 5.5% to 7.5% in the top ten. The specimen was PBMCs. This receptor was identified in a man aged 30-40 years in good health and CMV-seropositive. V usage is TRBV28 and J usage is TRBJ2-1; D is unclear. The CDR3 sequence: CASSLYWRLQNNEQFF. CDR3 nucleotide sequence: TGTGCCAGCAGTTTATATTGGAGATTGCAGAACAATGAGCAGTTCTTC. Together with reference TRBV28 and TRBJ2-1, the CDR3 gives the full variable domain: DVKVTQSSRYLVKRTGEKVFLECVQDMDHENMFWYRQDPGLGLRLIYFSYDVKMKEKGDIPEGYSVSREKKERFSLILESASTNQTSMYLCASSLYWRLQNNEQFFGPGTRLTVL.